This is a list of T cell receptor beta chains from one sample in a study of neurological immune-mediated disorders. One entry per CDR3 protein results from TCRdb running MiXCR on the 5' RACE reads. The sample consists of tens of thousands of distinct CDR3 sequences, 15% to 20% of them appearing once. The specimen sequenced was CD4+ T cells from blood. The source of these receptors is a female donor with HTLV-1-associated myelopathy (HAM/TSP). CDR3s include the opening cysteine and the closing phenylalanine or tryptophan. D genes are given only for firm matches. The size entry gives how often the clone was seen (once, few, many) or a class if it is expanded.

V	J	D	size	CDR3	DNA
TRBV11-2	TRBJ1-2	NA	many	CASSSRGRAGDHGYTF	TGTGCCAGCAGCTCCAGAGGAAGGGCCGGGGACCATGGCTACACCTTC
TRBV4-2	TRBJ2-1	TRBD2	medium-sized	CASSQGDYSLYNEQFF	TGTGCCAGCAGCCAAGGGGACTACTCCCTTTACAATGAGCAGTTCTTC
TRBV5-6	TRBJ2-2	NA	many	CASSLMRFTGELFF	TGTGCCAGCAGCTTGATGCGATTCACCGGGGAGCTGTTTTTT
TRBV2	TRBJ1-1	NA	many	CASSARRFEAFF	TGTGCCAGCAGCGCCCGCAGGTTTGAAGCTTTCTTT
TRBV5-1	TRBJ1-1	NA	many	CASSIGMNTEAFF	TGCGCCAGCAGCATAGGAATGAACACTGAAGCTTTCTTT
TRBV28	TRBJ2-7	TRBD2	many	CASSLPAGLAGGSSYEQYF	TGTGCCAGCAGTTTACCCGCGGGACTAGCGGGAGGGTCCTCCTACGAGCAGTACTTC
TRBV7-2	TRBJ1-5	NA	many	CASSLSPGGNQPQHF	TGTGCCAGCAGCTTAAGTCCAGGGGGCAATCAGCCCCAGCATTTT
TRBV29-1	TRBJ2-3	NA	many	CSVVPPTDTQYF	TGCAGCGTTGTTCCTCCCACAGATACGCAGTATTTT
TRBV12-3/TRBV12-4	TRBJ2-5	TRBD2	many	CASSFGGAPQETQYF	TGTGCCAGCAGTTTCGGGGGGGCCCCTCAAGAGACCCAGTACTTC
TRBV5-1	TRBJ2-3	TRBD2	many	CASSFRGRGTDTQYF	TGCGCCAGCAGCTTCCGCGGGAGGGGCACAGATACGCAGTATTTT
TRBV5-1	TRBJ2-7	TRBD1	many	CASRTGTGAYEQYF	TGCGCCAGCAGAACCGGGACAGGAGCCTACGAGCAGTACTTC
TRBV18	TRBJ2-3	TRBD2	many	CASSALAGPYTDTQYF	TGTGCCAGCTCAGCACTAGCGGGGCCATACACAGATACGCAGTATTTT
TRBV4-2	TRBJ2-3	TRBD2	many	CASGGGGATDTQYF	TGTGCCAGCGGCGGGGGGGGGGCTACAGATACGCAGTATTTT
TRBV11-3	TRBJ2-7	NA	many	CASSLVQETHYEQYF	TGTGCCAGCAGCTTAGTGCAAGAGACCCACTACGAGCAGTACTTC
TRBV9	TRBJ2-3	TRBD2	many	CASSGETSGRALGTDTQYF	TGTGCCAGCAGCGGAGAGACTAGCGGGAGGGCCTTGGGCACAGATACGCAGTATTTT
TRBV20-1	TRBJ1-2	NA	many	CSARAGGGGWEGYTF	TGCAGTGCTAGGGCCGGGGGGGGAGGATGGGAAGGCTACACCTTC
TRBV5-1	TRBJ2-2	NA	many	CASSLGDTGELFF	TGCGCCAGCAGCTTGGGGGACACCGGGGAGCTGTTTTTT
TRBV19	TRBJ1-3	NA	many	CASTQGSGNTIYF	TGTGCCAGCACCCAGGGCTCTGGAAACACCATATATTTT